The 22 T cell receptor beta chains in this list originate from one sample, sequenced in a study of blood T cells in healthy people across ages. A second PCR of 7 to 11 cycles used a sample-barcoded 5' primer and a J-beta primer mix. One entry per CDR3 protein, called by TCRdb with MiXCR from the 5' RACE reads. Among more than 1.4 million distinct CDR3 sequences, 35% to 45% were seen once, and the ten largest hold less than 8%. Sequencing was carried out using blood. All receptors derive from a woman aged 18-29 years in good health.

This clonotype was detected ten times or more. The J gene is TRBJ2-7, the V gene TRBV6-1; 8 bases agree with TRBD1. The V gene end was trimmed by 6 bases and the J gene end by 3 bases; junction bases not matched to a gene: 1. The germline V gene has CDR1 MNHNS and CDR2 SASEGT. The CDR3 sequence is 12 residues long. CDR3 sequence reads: CASRTGDYEQYF. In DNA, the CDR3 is TGTGCCAGCAGGACAGGGGACTACGAGCAGTACTTC.

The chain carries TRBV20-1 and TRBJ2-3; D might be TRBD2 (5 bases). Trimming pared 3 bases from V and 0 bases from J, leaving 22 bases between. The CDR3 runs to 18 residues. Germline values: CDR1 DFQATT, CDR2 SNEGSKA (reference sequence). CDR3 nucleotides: TGCAGTGCTAGGGACCCGGGGAGCGAAGTAACGAGCACAGATACGCAGTATTTT. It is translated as CSARDPGSEVTSTDTQYF.

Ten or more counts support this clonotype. Here the CDR3 reads CSVMRGSYEQYF. CDR3 DNA sequence: TGCAGCGTTATGCGCGGATCCTACGAGCAGTACTTC. The chain joins TRBV29-1 to TRBJ2-7; no clear D gene. The CDR3 sequence is 12 residues long. The germline V gene encodes CDR1 SQVTM and CDR2 ANQGSEA. Trimming took 5 bases from V and 1 from J, leaving 9 bases between them.

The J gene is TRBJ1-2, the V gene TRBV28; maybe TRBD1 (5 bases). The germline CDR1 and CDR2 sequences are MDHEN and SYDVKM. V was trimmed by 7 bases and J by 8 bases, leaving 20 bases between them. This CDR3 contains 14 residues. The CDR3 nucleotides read TGTGCCAGCACCCCCGGGTCAGGGACTCAGGGCTACACCTTC. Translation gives CASTPGSGTQGYTF.

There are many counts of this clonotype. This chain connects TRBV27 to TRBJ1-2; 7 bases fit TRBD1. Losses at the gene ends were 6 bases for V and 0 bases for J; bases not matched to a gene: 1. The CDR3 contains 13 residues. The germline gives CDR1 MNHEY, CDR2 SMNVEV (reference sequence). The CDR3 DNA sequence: TGTGCCAGCAGCGGGACAGCTAACTATGGCTACACCTTC. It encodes CASSGTANYGYTF.

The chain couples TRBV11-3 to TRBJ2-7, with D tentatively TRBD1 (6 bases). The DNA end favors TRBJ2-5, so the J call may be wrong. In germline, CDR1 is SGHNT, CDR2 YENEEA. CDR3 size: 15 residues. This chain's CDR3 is CASSSDRMERETQYF. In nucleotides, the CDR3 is TGTGCCAGCAGTTCCGACAGGATGGAGAGGGAGACCCAGTACTTC.

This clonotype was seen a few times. CDR3 region: CSAVRPSSYGYTF. The CDR3 bases are TGCAGTGCTGTCCGGCCCTCCTCCTATGGCTACACCTTC. V and J are TRBV20-1 and TRBJ1-2; no definite D call. The CDR3 contains 13 residues. Trimming removed 5 bases at V and 4 bases at J, with 14 bases between. Germline CDR1 reads DFQATT; CDR2 reads SNEGSKA (reference sequence).

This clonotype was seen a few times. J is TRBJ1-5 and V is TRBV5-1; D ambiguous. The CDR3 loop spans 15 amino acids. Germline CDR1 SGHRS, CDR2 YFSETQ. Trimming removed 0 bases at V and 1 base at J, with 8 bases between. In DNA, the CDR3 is TGCGCCAGCAGCTTGGCCTCTGGCAGCAATCAGCCCCAGCATTTT. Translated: CASSLASGSNQPQHF. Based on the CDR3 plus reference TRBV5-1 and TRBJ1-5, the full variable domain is KAGVTQTPRYLIKTRGQQVTLSCSPISGHRSVSWYQQTPGQGLQFLFEYFSETQRNKGNFPGRFSGRQFSNSRSEMNVSTLELGDSALYLCASSLASGSNQPQHFGDGTRLSIL.

CDR3 protein: CSASSPEAPWEQYF. In DNA, the CDR3 is TGCAGTGCATCATCCCCAGAGGCCCCTTGGGAGCAGTACTTC. The gene calls are TRBV20-1 and TRBJ2-7; D remains unclear. Germline lookup yields CDR1 DFQATT and CDR2 SNEGSKA (reference sequence). The CDR3 totals 14 residues. V was pared by 6 bases and J by 7 bases, with 22 bases between.

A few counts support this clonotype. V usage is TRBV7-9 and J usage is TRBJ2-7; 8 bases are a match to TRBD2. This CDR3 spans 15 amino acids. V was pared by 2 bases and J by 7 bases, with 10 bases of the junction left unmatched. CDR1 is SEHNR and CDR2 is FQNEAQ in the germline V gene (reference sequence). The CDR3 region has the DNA TGTGCCAGCAGCTTACCCTCAGCGGGAGTGCGGGAGCAGTACTTC. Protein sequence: CASSLPSAGVREQYF.

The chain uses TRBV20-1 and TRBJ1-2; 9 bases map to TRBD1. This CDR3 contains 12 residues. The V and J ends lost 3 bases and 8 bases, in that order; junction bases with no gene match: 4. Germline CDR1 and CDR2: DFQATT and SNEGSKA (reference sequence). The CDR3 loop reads CSASEQGAGYTF. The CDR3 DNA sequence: TGCAGTGCTAGTGAACAGGGGGCCGGCTACACCTTC.

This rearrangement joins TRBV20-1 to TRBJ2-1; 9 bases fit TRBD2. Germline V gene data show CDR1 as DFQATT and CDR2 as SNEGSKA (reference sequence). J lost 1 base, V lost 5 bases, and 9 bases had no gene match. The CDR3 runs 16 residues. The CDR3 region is CSAFEERGDSYNEQFF. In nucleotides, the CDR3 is TGCAGTGCTTTTGAGGAGCGGGGGGATTCCTACAATGAGCAGTTCTTC.

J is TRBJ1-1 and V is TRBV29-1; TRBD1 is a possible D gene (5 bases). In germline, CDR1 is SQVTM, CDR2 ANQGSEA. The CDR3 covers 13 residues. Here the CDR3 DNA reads TGCAGGGGAGGGTGGGGGAAGAACACTGAAGCTTTCTTT. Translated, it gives CRGGWGKNTEAFF.

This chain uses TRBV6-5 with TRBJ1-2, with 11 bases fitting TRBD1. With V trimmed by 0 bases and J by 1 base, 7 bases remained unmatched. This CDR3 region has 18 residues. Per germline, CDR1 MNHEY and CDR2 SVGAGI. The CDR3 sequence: CASSYSPGTGGGNYGYTF. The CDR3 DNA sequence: TGTGCCAGCAGTTACTCACCCGGGACAGGGGGTGGTAACTATGGCTACACCTTC.

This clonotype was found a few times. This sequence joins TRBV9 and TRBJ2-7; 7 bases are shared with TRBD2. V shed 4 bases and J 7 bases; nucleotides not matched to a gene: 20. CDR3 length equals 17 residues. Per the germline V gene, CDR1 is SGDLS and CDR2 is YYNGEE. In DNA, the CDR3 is TGTGCCAGCAGCCGCCCTCCTAGCGGTGGGTCCTACAATGAGCAGTACTTC. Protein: CASSRPPSGGSYNEQYF.

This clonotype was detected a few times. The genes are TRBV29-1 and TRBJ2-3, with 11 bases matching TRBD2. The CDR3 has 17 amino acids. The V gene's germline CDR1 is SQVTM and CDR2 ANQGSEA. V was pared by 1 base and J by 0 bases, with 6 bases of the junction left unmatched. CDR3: CSVEGGLAVSSTDTQYF. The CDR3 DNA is TGCAGCGTTGAAGGGGGACTAGCGGTCTCTAGCACAGATACGCAGTATTTT.

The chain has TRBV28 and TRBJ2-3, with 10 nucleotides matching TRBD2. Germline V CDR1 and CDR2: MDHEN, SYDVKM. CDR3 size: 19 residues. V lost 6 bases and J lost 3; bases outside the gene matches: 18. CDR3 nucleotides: TGTGCCAGCAGGGGAGGGAGGGTTGGCCTAGCGGGAGTAACAGATACGCAGTATTTT. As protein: CASRGGRVGLAGVTDTQYF.

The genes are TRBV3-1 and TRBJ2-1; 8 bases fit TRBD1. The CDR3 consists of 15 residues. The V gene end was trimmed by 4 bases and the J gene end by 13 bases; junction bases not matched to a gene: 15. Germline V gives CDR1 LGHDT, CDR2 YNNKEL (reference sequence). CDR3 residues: CASSLPRTGMETQFF. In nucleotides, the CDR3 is TGTGCCAGCAGCCTGCCCCGGACAGGGATGGAGACCCAGTTCTTC.

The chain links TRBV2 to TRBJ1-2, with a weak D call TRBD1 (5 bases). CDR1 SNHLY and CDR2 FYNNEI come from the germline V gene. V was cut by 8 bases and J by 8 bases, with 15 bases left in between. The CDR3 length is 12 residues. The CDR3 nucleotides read TGTGCCAGCGGGGGATCAAGGGAAGGCTACACCTTC. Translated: CASGGSREGYTF.

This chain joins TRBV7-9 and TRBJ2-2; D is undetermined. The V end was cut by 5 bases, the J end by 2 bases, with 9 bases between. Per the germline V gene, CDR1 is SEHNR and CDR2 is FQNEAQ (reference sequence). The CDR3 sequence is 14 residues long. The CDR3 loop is CASSPTTNTGELFF. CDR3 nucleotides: TGTGCCAGCAGCCCAACAACTAACACCGGGGAGCTGTTTTTT.

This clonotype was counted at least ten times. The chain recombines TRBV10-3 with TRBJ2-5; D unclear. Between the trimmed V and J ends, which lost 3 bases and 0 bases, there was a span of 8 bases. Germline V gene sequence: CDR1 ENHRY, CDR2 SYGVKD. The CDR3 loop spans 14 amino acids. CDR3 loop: CAISDHPDQETQYF. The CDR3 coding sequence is TGTGCCATCAGTGATCATCCAGACCAAGAGACCCAGTACTTC.

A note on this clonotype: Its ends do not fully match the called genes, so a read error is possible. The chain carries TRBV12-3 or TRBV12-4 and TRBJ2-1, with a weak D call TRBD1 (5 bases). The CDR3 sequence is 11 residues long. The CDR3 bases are TGTGCCAGCAGTTTGGACAATGAGCATTTCTTC. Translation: CASSLDNEHFF.